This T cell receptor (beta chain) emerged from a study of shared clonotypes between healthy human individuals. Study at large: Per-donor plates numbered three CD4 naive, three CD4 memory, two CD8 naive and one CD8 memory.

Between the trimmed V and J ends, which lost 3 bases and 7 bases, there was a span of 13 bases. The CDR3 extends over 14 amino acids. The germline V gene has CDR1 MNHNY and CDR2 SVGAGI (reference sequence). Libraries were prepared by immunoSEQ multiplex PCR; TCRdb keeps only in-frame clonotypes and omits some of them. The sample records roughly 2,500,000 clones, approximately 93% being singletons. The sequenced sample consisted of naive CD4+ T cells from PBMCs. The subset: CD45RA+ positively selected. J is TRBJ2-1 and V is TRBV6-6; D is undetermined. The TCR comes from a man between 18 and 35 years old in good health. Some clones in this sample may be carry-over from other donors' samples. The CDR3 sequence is CASSYSGTQNEQFF. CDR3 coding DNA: TGTGCCAGCAGTTATTCCGGCACTCAGAATGAGCAGTTCTTC.